These 29 T cell receptor beta chains were sequenced from one sample in a study of shared clonotypes between healthy human individuals. The table came from immunoSEQ multiplex PCR; TCRdb's copy has only in-frame clones and leaves some out. The data contain 2 million to 2.5 million clones, less than 95% of them singletons. The source material was naive CD4+ T cells from PBMCs. Subset in this sample: CD45RA+ positively selected. The origin of the receptors is a man aged 18 to 30 in good health. Some clones in this sample may be carry-over from other donors' samples.

CDR3 loop: CASTVRIGGGIYGYTF. The CDR3 DNA sequence: TGTGCCAGCACAGTTCGAATAGGGGGCGGTATCTATGGCTACACCTTC. This sequence joins TRBV27 and TRBJ1-2, with TRBD1 identical over 7 bases. Trimming removed 7 bases from V and 4 bases from J; junction bases left unmatched: 15. This CDR3 region has 16 residues. Germline-derived CDR1 and CDR2 are MNHEY and SMNVEV (reference sequence).

This clone was counted only a few times. This CDR3 is also generated by other DNA sequences in the sample. This chain connects TRBV10-3 to TRBJ1-1, with 7 bases lining up with TRBD1. V trimming: 3 bases; J trimming: 5 bases; junction bases outside the gene matches: 3. Germline lookup yields CDR1 ENHRY and CDR2 SYGVKD. The CDR3 has 13 residues. The CDR3 loop is CAISEQGRTEAFF. For the CDR3, the DNA is TGTGCCATCAGTGAACAGGGGCGGACTGAAGCTTTCTTT.

The rearrangement links TRBV28 to TRBJ2-3, with 11 nucleotides matching TRBD2. Germline V gene sequence: CDR1 MDHEN, CDR2 SYDVKM. This CDR3 is built from 15 residues. The J segment lost 8 bases and the V segment lost 4 bases, leaving 8 bases of the junction unmatched. CDR3: CASSSLVAGGGTQYF. The CDR3 DNA reads as TGTGCCAGCAGTTCCCTTGTAGCGGGAGGGGGTACGCAGTATTTT.

The CDR3 DNA is TGCGCCAGCAGCCAAGATGCCTTAGTGGGAGGCCAGCAGTACTTC. It is translated as CASSQDALVGGQQYF. This chain connects TRBV4-1 to TRBJ2-7, with D tentatively TRBD2 (6 bases). Per the germline V gene, CDR1 is MGHRA and CDR2 is YSYEKL. CDR3 length equals 15 residues. V was cut by 0 bases and J by 8 bases, with 17 bases left in between.

The table lists this clone with a few counts. In the same sample, other DNA sequences code for this CDR3. V usage is TRBV30 and J usage is TRBJ2-2; 7 nucleotides line up with TRBD1. J was trimmed by 1 base and V by 1 base; bases with no gene match: 0. The CDR3 is 14 amino acids. Per germline, CDR1 GTSNPN and CDR2 SVGIG (reference sequence). The CDR3 coding sequence is TGTGCCTGGAGTGGGACAGGGAACACCGGGGAGCTGTTTTTT. Translated: CAWSGTGNTGELFF.

V usage is TRBV7-2 and J usage is TRBJ2-3, with TRBD2 matching over 12 bases. This CDR3 contains 16 residues. Germline V gives CDR1 SGHTA, CDR2 FQGNSA. Unmatched junction bases numbered 9, after V lost 5 bases and J lost 6 bases. CDR3 nucleotides: TGTGCCAGCAGCCGGCTAGCGGGAGGGCCGGGGGATACGCAGTATTTT. Residues: CASSRLAGGPGDTQYF.

This clone was observed once. This chain's CDR3 is CAISESIYVGDSNQPQHF. Here the CDR3 DNA reads TGTGCCATCAGTGAGTCTATTTATGTGGGAGATAGCAATCAGCCCCAGCATTTT. The rearrangement joins TRBV10-3 to TRBJ1-5; D is uncertain. CDR3 length equals 18 residues. Trimming cost V 0 bases and J 0 bases, with 15 bases left between them. The germline gives CDR1 ENHRY, CDR2 SYGVKD.

A single count supports this clone. The chain recombines TRBV28 with TRBJ2-5; D remains unclear. Looked up from germline, CDR1 is MDHEN and CDR2 is SYDVKM. This CDR3 is built from 15 residues. The germline V and J ends were trimmed by 4 bases and 3 bases, with 15 bases remaining between them. The CDR3: CASSSFSGVEETQYF. The CDR3 DNA is TGTGCCAGCAGTTCTTTTTCTGGGGTAGAAGAGACCCAGTACTTC.

The genes are TRBV28 and TRBJ2-7; possible D gene TRBD1, 6 bases. The V end was cut by 8 bases, the J end by 6 bases, with 17 bases between. In germline, CDR1 is MDHEN, CDR2 SYDVKM. This CDR3 contains 13 residues. The CDR3 loop is CASSQGTTGEQYF. CDR3 nucleotide sequence: TGTGCCAGCTCCCAGGGGACGACTGGCGAGCAGTACTTC.

The gene calls are TRBV5-4 and TRBJ2-3, with D possibly being TRBD1 (5 bases). Germline values: CDR1 SGHNT, CDR2 YYREEE (reference sequence). The CDR3 consists of 14 residues. V lost 4 bases to trimming and J lost 6 bases, with 15 bases between them. The CDR3 nucleotides are TGTGCCAGCAGCGTTGACAGATCTAGGGATACGCAGTATTTT. Translation gives CASSVDRSRDTQYF.

The chain has TRBV2 and TRBJ2-1, with TRBD2 matching over 8 bases. Germline V lookup: CDR1 SNHLY, CDR2 FYNNEI. The CDR3 length is 16 residues. The junction had 7 bases not matched to a gene; V was cut back by 6 bases and J by 0 bases. Here the CDR3 reads CASSATSGSSYNEQFF. The CDR3 bases are TGTGCCAGCAGCGCTACTAGCGGCAGCTCCTACAATGAGCAGTTCTTC. Based on the CDR3 plus reference TRBV2 and TRBJ2-1, the full variable domain is EPEVTQTPSHQVTQMGQEVILRCVPISNHLYFYWYRQILGQKVEFLVSFYNNEISEKSEIFDDQFSVERPDGSNFTLKIRSTKLEDSAMYFCASSATSGSSYNEQFFGPGTRLTVL.

V is TRBV4-3 and J is TRBJ2-1, with 7 bases aligning to TRBD2. The CDR3 runs 17 residues. CDR1 is LGHNA, CDR2 YSLEER, per germline. J gave up 11 bases and V 1 base, and 17 bases lay outside the gene matches. The CDR3: CASSQAGTVSPGTKQFF. CDR3 DNA sequence: TGCGCCAGCAGCCAAGCCGGGACGGTTTCCCCCGGGACTAAGCAGTTCTTC.

V is TRBV29-1 and J is TRBJ1-5; 8 bases fit TRBD1. This CDR3 is built from 15 residues. V was clipped by 7 bases and J by 0 bases; unmatched bases: 8. From germline, CDR1 is SQVTM and CDR2 ANQGSEA. CDR3 amino acids: CSARTGRDSNQPQHF. In DNA, the CDR3 is TGCAGCGCTCGGACAGGGAGGGATAGCAATCAGCCCCAGCATTTT.

The V call is TRBV18, the J call TRBJ1-3, with TRBD1 matching 9 bases. CDR1 KGHSH and CDR2 LQKENI come from the germline V gene. The CDR3 is 16 residues long. J lost 0 bases, V lost 7 bases, and 7 bases had no gene match. The CDR3 is CASFSTGGFSGNTIYF. The CDR3, as DNA: TGTGCCAGCTTCTCGACAGGGGGTTTCTCTGGAAACACCATATATTTT. The complete variable domain, with remaining parts taken from reference TRBV18 and TRBJ1-3, reads NAGVMQNPRHLVRRRGQEARLRCSPMKGHSHVYWYRQLPEEGLKFMVYLQKENIIDESGMPKERFSAEFPKEGPSILRIQQVVRGDSAAYFCASFSTGGFSGNTIYFGEGSWLTVV.

The chain is built from TRBV18 and TRBJ2-7, with unresolved D. The V end lost 4 bases, the J end lost 3 bases, and 19 bases lay between the germline ends. This CDR3 spans 16 amino acids. Germline values: CDR1 KGHSH, CDR2 LQKENI. The CDR3 sequence: CASSRTPPGPNYEQYF. The CDR3 DNA follows: TGTGCCAGCTCACGCACCCCCCCCGGACCTAACTACGAGCAGTACTTC.

V gene TRBV27 combines with J gene TRBJ2-1; 15 positions agree with TRBD2. V lost 6 bases to trimming and J lost 7 bases; unmatched junction nucleotides: 10. Germline loops: CDR1 MNHEY, CDR2 SMNVEV (reference sequence). The CDR3 extends over 17 amino acids. The CDR3 loop is CASRGLAGGYQNNEQFF. In nucleotides, the CDR3 is TGTGCCAGCAGGGGACTAGCGGGAGGATACCAAAATAATGAGCAGTTCTTC.

As concerns this clone: At one of its ends the junction is not consistent with the germline gene, which may arise from a read error. V and J are TRBV18 and TRBJ1-2, with 9 positions matching TRBD1. This CDR3 spans 18 amino acids. The germline gives CDR1 KGHSH, CDR2 LQKENI. The CDR3 coding sequence is TGTGCCAGCTCCCCACAGGCGGGACCGGGACAGGGTACCTATGGCTACACCTTC. Translating gives CASSPQAGPGQGTYGYTF.

The rearrangement links TRBV5-4 to TRBJ2-5; D might be TRBD1 (6 bases). CDR3 size: 14 residues. V was shortened by 1 base and J by 5 bases, with 12 bases between the two germline ends. Germline lookup yields CDR1 SGHNT and CDR2 YYREEE (reference sequence). The CDR3 bases are TGTGCCAGCAGCTTGACAGGGTCCGGCGAGACCCAGTACTTC. Protein product: CASSLTGSGETQYF.

This chain links TRBV19 with TRBJ1-4; D gene ambiguous. The germline V gene has CDR1 LNHDA and CDR2 SQIVND (reference sequence). The CDR3 contains 15 residues. Trimming pared 3 bases from V and 2 bases from J, leaving 10 bases between. The CDR3 sequence: CASSIILGTNEKLFF. Written as DNA, the CDR3 is TGTGCCAGTAGTATTATTCTTGGGACTAATGAAAAACTGTTTTTT.

The chain carries TRBV29-1 and TRBJ2-2; D might be TRBD2 (5 bases). CDR1 is SQVTM, CDR2 ANQGSEA, per germline. Trimming removed 4 bases from V and 1 base from J, with 13 bases in between. The CDR3 contains 15 residues. The CDR3 sequence: CSVASPNRNTGELFF. In DNA form, the CDR3 reads TGCAGCGTTGCTAGCCCGAACAGGAACACCGGGGAGCTGTTTTTT.

This sequence joins TRBV9 and TRBJ1-1, with D maybe TRBD1 (6 bases). The germline V gene has CDR1 SGDLS and CDR2 YYNGEE. Trimming left V 4 bases short and J 0 bases short, with 13 bases between. The CDR3 spans 15 residues. CDR3 sequence reads: CASSPTGTLNTEAFF. The DNA of the CDR3 is TGTGCCAGCAGCCCAACCGGGACATTGAACACTGAAGCTTTCTTT.

To note about this clone: Other DNA variants within this sample encode the same CDR3. This chain uses TRBV29-1 with TRBJ2-1, with no clear D. This CDR3 has 11 residues. V dropped 4 bases and J dropped 4 bases, with 5 bases sitting between them. Germline-derived CDR1 and CDR2 are SQVTM and ANQGSEA. The CDR3 is CSVAGYNEQFF. The CDR3 DNA reads as TGCAGCGTTGCTGGATACAATGAGCAGTTCTTC.

A word on this clone: At the DNA level, this CDR3 is encoded by other sequences in the same sample as well. The chain uses TRBV5-1 and TRBJ1-1; weak D call: TRBD1 (6 bases). This CDR3 has 14 amino acids. Per the germline V gene, CDR1 is SGHRS and CDR2 is YFSETQ. V was pared by 2 bases and J by 2 bases, with 10 bases between. The CDR3 nucleotides read TGCGCCAGCAGCTTTACACAGGGAAACACTGAAGCTTTCTTT. Protein sequence: CASSFTQGNTEAFF. The whole variable domain, filled in from reference TRBV5-1 and TRBJ1-1, reads KAGVTQTPRYLIKTRGQQVTLSCSPISGHRSVSWYQQTPGQGLQFLFEYFSETQRNKGNFPGRFSGRQFSNSRSEMNVSTLELGDSALYLCASSFTQGNTEAFFGQGTRLTVV.

The V call is TRBV6-5, the J call TRBJ2-2, with D perhaps TRBD2 (6 bases). The CDR3 is made up of 15 amino acids. V was cut by 5 bases and J by 6 bases, with 16 bases left in between. Looked up from germline, CDR1 is MNHEY and CDR2 is SVGAGI. For the CDR3, the DNA is TGTGCCAGCAGTCAGACTAGTCTGGGCGCCGGGGAGCTGTTTTTT. This sequence encodes CASSQTSLGAGELFF.

The chain uses TRBV7-2 and TRBJ1-1; possibly TRBD1 for D (6 bases). This CDR3 is 15 amino acids long. Germline loops: CDR1 SGHTA, CDR2 FQGNSA. V lost 3 bases and J lost 7, with 18 bases in between. Here the CDR3 reads CASSFTGIPVVEAFF. The CDR3 DNA sequence: TGTGCCAGCAGCTTCACAGGGATTCCCGTGGTTGAAGCTTTCTTT.

V usage is TRBV11-2 and J usage is TRBJ1-1; TRBD1 is a possible D gene (5 bases). The CDR3 is 14 amino acids. Trimming removed 1 base at V and 7 bases at J, with 13 bases between. Germline V gives CDR1 SGHAT, CDR2 FQNNGV. The CDR3 DNA reads TGTGCCAGCAGCTTAGTTTGGGGGGACGGTGAAGCTTTCTTT. Translation: CASSLVWGDGEAFF. The full variable domain, with the rest looked up from reference TRBV11-2 and TRBJ1-1, is EAGVAQSPRYKIIEKRQSVAFWCNPISGHATLYWYQQILGQGPKLLIQFQNNGVVDDSQLPKDRFSAERLKGVDSTLKIQPAKLEDSAVYLCASSLVWGDGEAFFGQGTRLTVV.

This chain links TRBV6-6 with TRBJ2-2; D is undetermined. Germline assignment: CDR1 MNHNY and CDR2 SVGAGI (reference sequence). This CDR3 comprises 15 residues. The V end was cut by 6 bases, the J end by 6 bases, with 17 bases between. The DNA of the CDR3 is TGTGCCAGCAGCCAGCAAGGGCCCGAGGCCGGGGAGCTGTTTTTT. It codes for CASSQQGPEAGELFF.

This chain joins TRBV2 and TRBJ2-1, with 8 positions matching TRBD2. The germline gives CDR1 SNHLY, CDR2 FYNNEI. The CDR3 sequence is 14 residues long. Trimming took 7 bases from V and 6 from J; bases not matched to a gene: 8. As DNA, the CDR3 is TGTGCCAGCACCGCAACGGGAGGGGGCAATGAGCAGTTCTTC. It translates to CASTATGGGNEQFF.

The rearrangement uses TRBV28 and TRBJ2-1; 9 nucleotides agree with TRBD2. With 6 bases clipped from V and 4 bases from J, the junction kept 7 bases outside the gene matches. The CDR3 extends over 15 amino acids. The germline V gene has CDR1 MDHEN and CDR2 SYDVKM. Here the CDR3 reads CASSPLAGLYNEQFF. CDR3 in DNA: TGTGCCAGCAGCCCGCTAGCGGGATTGTACAATGAGCAGTTCTTC.